This passage covers 31 T cell receptor beta chains from one sample sequenced in a study of graft-versus-host responses after intestinal transplantation. Measured with immunoSEQ multiplex PCR; TCRdb has only the in-frame clones, and not every one. The table lists roughly 43,000 clones, approximately 94% of them singletons, with more than 1.5% in the top ten. Sequenced material: PBMCs, taken around 330 days after intestinal transplant. The receptor source for this set is a human patient who received an intestinal transplant, so some T cells may come from the graft donor.

V usage is TRBV11-2 and J usage is TRBJ1-1; TRBD1 matches at 9 bases. V trimming: 5 bases; J trimming: 4 bases; junction bases outside the gene matches: 5. Germline CDR1 reads SGHAT; CDR2 reads FQNNGV. The CDR3 is 14 residues long. The CDR3 DNA sequence: TGTGCCAGCAGCATCGACAGGGGGAGCACTGAAGCTTTCTTT. It encodes CASSIDRGSTEAFF.

The chain combines TRBV6-1 with TRBJ2-7; tentative D call: TRBD1 (6 bases). The CDR3 has 14 amino acids. V lost 2 bases to trimming and J lost 0 bases, with 8 bases between them. Germline CDR1 reads MNHNS; CDR2 reads SASEGT. The CDR3 spells CASSELGGSYEQYF. The CDR3 DNA reads TGTGCCAGCAGTGAATTAGGGGGCTCCTACGAGCAGTACTTC.

Notes on this clone: Its ends do not fully match the called genes, so a read error is possible. The V and J genes are TRBV7-3 and TRBJ2-3; possible D gene TRBD2, 5 bases. The CDR3 is 16 residues long. Germline-derived CDR1 and CDR2 are SGHTA and FQGTGA. This CDR3 is CASSLTPLAPTDTQYF. For the CDR3, the DNA is TGTGCCAGCAGCCTAACGCCCCTAGCCCCCACAGATACGCAGTATTTT.

The chain employs TRBV27 and TRBJ2-7; unclear D gene. The CDR3 consists of 12 residues. CDR1 and CDR2 (germline): MNHEY, SMNVEV (reference sequence). V lost 9 bases and J 3 bases, leaving 12 bases between the germline ends. DNA for the CDR3: TGTGCCAGTTCTCCACGGGTCTACGAGCAGTACTTC. Its translation is CASSPRVYEQYF.

The gene calls are TRBV6-5 and TRBJ2-2, with 7 bases that match TRBD1. Germline V gene data show CDR1 as MNHEY and CDR2 as SVGAGI. The V segment lost 2 bases and the J segment 7 bases; nucleotides outside the gene matches: 4. CDR3 length equals 14 residues. The CDR3 DNA reads TGTGCCAGCAGTTACAGGGGGCAAAGCGGGGAGCTGTTTTTT. This gives the protein CASSYRGQSGELFF.

This chain connects TRBV7-9 to TRBJ2-1, with D perhaps matching TRBD2 (6 bases). CDR1 is SEHNR and CDR2 is FQNEAQ in the germline V gene (reference sequence). V shed 4 bases and J shed 5 bases, with 9 bases lying between them. CDR3 size: 13 residues. CDR3 protein: CASSSGTHNEQFF. Here the CDR3 DNA reads TGTGCCAGCAGCTCCGGGACTCACAATGAGCAGTTCTTC.

J is TRBJ2-4 and V is TRBV6-5; D not resolved. Germline V gives CDR1 MNHEY, CDR2 SVGAGI. Trimming took off 7 bases at V and 0 bases at J, with 10 bases between the two ends. The length of the CDR3 is 14 residues. The CDR3: CASTVRLAKNIQYF. CDR3 coding DNA: TGTGCCAGCACTGTGAGATTAGCCAAAAACATTCAGTACTTC.

The V gene is TRBV27, the J gene TRBJ1-5; D is perhaps TRBD1 (6 bases). Trimming shortened V by 3 bases and J by 6 bases, and 15 bases separated the two germline ends. Looked up from germline, CDR1 is MNHEY and CDR2 is SMNVEV (reference sequence). The CDR3 has 15 amino acids. CDR3 amino acids: CASSLVGAPGQPQHF. CDR3 nucleotides: TGTGCCAGCAGTTTGGTGGGGGCTCCCGGTCAGCCCCAGCATTTT.

CDR3 DNA sequence: TGTGCCTGGGGGACAGGGTTTTTCGCCCAGTACTTC. This gives the protein CAWGTGFFAQYF. V is TRBV30 and J is TRBJ2-5; 9 nucleotides line up with TRBD1. CDR1 and CDR2 (germline): GTSNPN, SVGIG (reference sequence). There are 12 residues in the CDR3. V trimming: 5 bases; J trimming: 9 bases; junction bases outside the gene matches: 7.

The chain is built from TRBV7-2 and TRBJ2-4; D is unresolved. The CDR3 sequence is 15 residues long. From germline, CDR1 is SGHTA and CDR2 FQGNSA. Trimming pared 5 bases from V and 0 bases from J, leaving 11 bases between. Here the CDR3 DNA reads TGTGCCAGCAGCCCGATAAGGCTAGCCAAAAACATTCAGTACTTC. Translation: CASSPIRLAKNIQYF.

J is TRBJ2-1 and V is TRBV27; D may be TRBD2 (5 bases). Germline CDR1 is MNHEY and CDR2 is SMNVEV (reference sequence). Trimming took 6 bases from V and 1 from J, leaving 7 bases between them. The length of the CDR3 is 13 residues. The CDR3 nucleotides are TGTGCCAGCAGCAGGAGGTCCTACAATGAGCAGTTCTTC. It is translated as CASSRRSYNEQFF.

The chain combines TRBV4-1 with TRBJ1-6, with D maybe TRBD1 (5 bases). Trimming removed 5 bases at V and 7 bases at J, with 18 bases between. This CDR3 has 16 amino acids. The germline V gene encodes CDR1 MGHRA and CDR2 YSYEKL. The CDR3 region has the DNA TGCGCCAGCAGCACGGTAGGCGGGGGGTCCAATTCACCCCTCCACTTT. It yields the protein CASSTVGGGSNSPLHF.

The rearrangement joins TRBV5-1 to TRBJ2-7; maybe TRBD2 (5 bases). Trimming took 0 bases from V and 1 from J, leaving 14 bases between them. Germline V gene data show CDR1 as SGHRS and CDR2 as YFSETQ. The CDR3 length is 16 residues. The CDR3 loop reads CASSLEGARRSYEQYF. DNA for the CDR3: TGCGCCAGCAGCTTGGAGGGAGCGAGAAGGTCCTACGAGCAGTACTTC.

The chain employs TRBV10-2 and TRBJ2-1; 11 nucleotides agree with TRBD2. V dropped 3 bases and J dropped 6; count of bases not matched to a gene: 4. This CDR3 region has 15 residues. In germline, CDR1 is WSHSY, CDR2 SAAADI. The CDR3 here is CASSELAGGLNEQFF. DNA for the CDR3: TGCGCCAGCAGTGAATTAGCGGGGGGGCTCAATGAGCAGTTCTTC.

The genes are TRBV2 and TRBJ2-2, with TRBD1 matching 12 bases. Losses at the gene ends were 7 bases for V and 8 bases for J; bases not matched to a gene: 2. CDR3 length equals 13 residues. Germline CDR1 reads SNHLY; CDR2 reads FYNNEI. CDR3 residues: CASMGQGAGELFF. The CDR3 nucleotides read TGTGCCAGCATGGGACAGGGGGCGGGGGAGCTGTTTTTT.

The rearrangement joins TRBV9 to TRBJ2-5; 7 bases map to TRBD2. Germline-derived CDR1 and CDR2 are SGDLS and YYNGEE. The CDR3 has 15 residues. V gave up 0 bases and J gave up 5 bases; unmatched junction bases: 7. The CDR3 is CASSVGGRVWETQYF. The CDR3 DNA reads TGTGCCAGCAGCGTAGGGGGGAGGGTTTGGGAGACCCAGTACTTC.

This chain joins TRBV19 and TRBJ1-1; TRBD1 is a possible D gene (5 bases). Germline V gene data show CDR1 as LNHDA and CDR2 as SQIVND (reference sequence). Between the trimmed V and J ends, which lost 5 bases and 0 bases, there was a span of 16 bases. The CDR3 has 16 amino acids. The CDR3 DNA sequence: TGTGCCAGTAGTCCCTATCTCGACAGCGTGAACACTGAAGCTTTCTTT. It codes for CASSPYLDSVNTEAFF.

The chain recombines TRBV11-1 with TRBJ2-3; a weak D match, TRBD1 (6 bases). Between the trimmed V and J ends, which lost 5 bases and 6 bases, there was a span of 15 bases. Germline V CDR1 and CDR2: SGHAT, FQDESV (reference sequence). The CDR3 loop spans 14 amino acids. The CDR3 reads CASSPATGTDTQYF. The CDR3 DNA follows: TGTGCCAGCAGCCCCGCCACAGGGACGGATACGCAGTATTTT.

This clone was seen once. The CDR3 DNA reads as TGTGCCAGCAGTTTGTCAGTGGGAGTAAGAAACACCGGGGAGCTGTTTTTT. This gives the protein CASSLSVGVRNTGELFF. This chain uses TRBV27 with TRBJ2-2; TRBD2 might be the D (5 bases). Germline V gene sequence: CDR1 MNHEY, CDR2 SMNVEV (reference sequence). Between the trimmed V and J ends, which lost 3 bases and 2 bases, there was a span of 16 bases. The CDR3 has 17 amino acids.

The J gene is TRBJ2-5, the V gene TRBV29-1, with TRBD2 matching 7 bases. Trimming took 4 bases from V and 5 from J; bases not matched to a gene: 13. The CDR3 totals 15 residues. CDR1 is SQVTM, CDR2 ANQGSEA, per germline. The CDR3 nucleotides read TGCAGCGTTGTTTATCCCGGGAGGATGGACGAGACCCAGTACTTC. Translated: CSVVYPGRMDETQYF. Together with reference TRBV29-1 and TRBJ2-5, the CDR3 gives the full variable domain: SAVISQKPSRDICQRGTSLTIQCQVDSQVTMMFWYRQQPGQSLTLIATANQGSEATYESGFVIDKFPISRPNLTFSTLTVSNMSPEDSSIYLCSVVYPGRMDETQYFGPGTRLLVL.

The chain recombines TRBV2 with TRBJ2-6; unclear D gene. This CDR3 comprises 15 residues. Germline lookup yields CDR1 SNHLY and CDR2 FYNNEI. The V and J ends lost 7 bases and 0 bases respectively, with 10 bases between them. In DNA, the CDR3 is TGTGCCAGCACCCAAGGCCTCTCTGGGGCCAACGTCCTGACTTTC. Its translation: CASTQGLSGANVLTF.

The V call is TRBV13, the J call TRBJ2-5; 10 nucleotides agree with TRBD2. Germline V gene sequence: CDR1 PRHDT, CDR2 FYEKMQ (reference sequence). The J segment lost 5 bases and the V segment lost 0 bases, leaving 9 bases of the junction unmatched. The CDR3 runs to 17 residues. CDR3 sequence (DNA): TGTGCCAGCAGCTTAGGCCCAGCGGGAGGGCCGAGGGAGACCCAGTACTTC. It translates to CASSLGPAGGPRETQYF.

This sequence joins TRBV2 and TRBJ1-2; D may be TRBD1 (5 bases). V was cut by 9 bases and J by 2 bases, with 13 bases left in between. Germline V lookup: CDR1 SNHLY, CDR2 FYNNEI. This CDR3 is built from 13 residues. As DNA, the CDR3 is TGTGCCAGTTCACGGGGGGAGAACTATGGCTACACCTTC. Amino acids: CASSRGENYGYTF.

The chain couples TRBV4-1 to TRBJ2-5, with D possibly being TRBD2 (7 bases). The CDR3 covers 17 residues. V was clipped by 0 bases and J by 0 bases, with 14 bases between them. Germline values: CDR1 MGHRA, CDR2 YSYEKL. The CDR3 loop is CASSQDGGGTYQETQYF. CDR3 nucleotide sequence: TGCGCCAGCAGCCAAGACGGCGGGGGCACGTACCAAGAGACCCAGTACTTC.

A word on this clone: Other DNA sequences in this specimen translate into the identical CDR3. The chain has TRBV19 and TRBJ2-7; TRBD2 matches 7 bases. Germline CDR1 is LNHDA and CDR2 is SQIVND (reference sequence). This CDR3 has 13 amino acids. V was pared by 9 bases and J by 1 base, with 6 bases of the junction left unmatched. DNA for the CDR3: TGTGCCAGCTCGTTGGGAGGGTCCTACGAGCAGTACTTC. It codes for CASSLGGSYEQYF.

This clone was picked up a small number of times. The chain uses TRBV19 and TRBJ1-5; TRBD1 might be the D (5 bases). Germline loops: CDR1 LNHDA, CDR2 SQIVND (reference sequence). Between the trimmed V and J ends, which lost 8 bases and 3 bases, there was a span of 14 bases. The CDR3 extends over 14 amino acids. The CDR3 reads CASSSRDPNQPQHF. In nucleotides, the CDR3 is TGTGCCAGTTCGAGCCGGGACCCCAATCAGCCCCAGCATTTT.

The gene calls are TRBV5-1 and TRBJ1-4, with unresolved D. Germline CDR1 is SGHRS and CDR2 is YFSETQ. Trimming stripped 0 bases from V and 4 bases from J, with 7 bases between. This CDR3 is built from 14 residues. The CDR3: CASSLAGNNEKLFF. CDR3 DNA sequence: TGCGCCAGCAGCTTGGCCGGGAATAATGAAAAACTGTTTTTT.

The chain uses TRBV9 and TRBJ2-2; either TRBD1 or TRBD2 may fit D (6 bases each). This CDR3 spans 18 amino acids. V lost 1 base, J lost 2 bases, and 18 bases lay in between. Germline assignment: CDR1 SGDLS and CDR2 YYNGEE. The CDR3 region has the DNA TGTGCCAGCAGCGTATCCACCCCGAGGGGGGCTAACACCGGGGAGCTGTTTTTT. Translated: CASSVSTPRGANTGELFF.

The chain joins TRBV12-5 to TRBJ2-2; possible D gene TRBD1, 5 bases. V was clipped by 3 bases and J by 6 bases, with 8 bases between them. The CDR3 loop spans 13 amino acids. Germline V CDR1 and CDR2: LGHNT, FRNRAP. The DNA of the CDR3 is TGTGCTAGTGGTTTAAGGGGCGCCGGGGAGCTGTTTTTT. This codes for CASGLRGAGELFF.

This clone was seen only once. This rearrangement joins TRBV30 to TRBJ2-7, with TRBD1 matching 11 bases. This CDR3 contains 15 residues. Trimming at V came to 2 bases and at J to 3 bases, leaving 6 bases not matched to a gene. Looked up from germline, CDR1 is GTSNPN and CDR2 is SVGIG (reference sequence). This CDR3 reads CAWSQPGTGGYEQYF. CDR3 in DNA: TGTGCCTGGAGTCAACCCGGGACAGGGGGCTACGAGCAGTACTTC.

This clone was seen once. The chain employs TRBV4-1 and TRBJ1-3, with 9 bases fitting TRBD1. Germline V gives CDR1 MGHRA, CDR2 YSYEKL. The CDR3 is made up of 14 amino acids. The trim removed 4 bases at V and 7 bases at J, leaving 5 bases unmatched. The CDR3 is CASSLGQGSNTIYF. The CDR3 DNA sequence: TGCGCCAGCAGCCTTGGACAGGGGTCGAACACCATATATTTT.